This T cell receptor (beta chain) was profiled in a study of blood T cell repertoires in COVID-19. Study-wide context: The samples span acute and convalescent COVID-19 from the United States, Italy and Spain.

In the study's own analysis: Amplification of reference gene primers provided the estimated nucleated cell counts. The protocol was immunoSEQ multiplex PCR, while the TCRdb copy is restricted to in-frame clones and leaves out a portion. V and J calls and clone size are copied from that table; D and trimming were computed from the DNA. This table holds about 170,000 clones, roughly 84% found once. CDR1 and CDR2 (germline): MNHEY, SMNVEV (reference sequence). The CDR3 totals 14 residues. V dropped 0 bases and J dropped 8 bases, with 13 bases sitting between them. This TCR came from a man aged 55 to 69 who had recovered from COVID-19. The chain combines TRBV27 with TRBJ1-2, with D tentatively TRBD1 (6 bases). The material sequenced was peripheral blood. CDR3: CASSLSGQGQGYTF. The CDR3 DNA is TGTGCCAGCAGTTTATCGGGGCAGGGGCAGGGCTACACCTTC.